This entry concerns a single TCR beta chain. The CDR3 has 14 residues. Unmatched junction bases numbered 4, after V lost 5 bases and J lost 5 bases. The germline CDR1 and CDR2 sequences are SEHNR and FQNEAQ (reference sequence). During the collection period, no donor immune events like infections were recorded. These data originate in a study of identifying expanded T cells in peripheral blood. Profiled with immunoSEQ multiplex PCR; TCRdb holds only in-frame clones, not every one. Counted here are around 78,000 clones, approximately 84% occurring once; the ten biggest clones make up 15% to 20%. This sequence joins TRBV7-9 and TRBJ1-2, with 11 bases fitting TRBD1. The TCR sequence derives from a person aged 18-70 years in good health. The sequenced material came from blood. CDR3 sequence: CASSPGQGAYGYTF. The CDR3 DNA reads as TGTGCCAGCAGCCCCGGACAGGGGGCATATGGCTACACCTTC.